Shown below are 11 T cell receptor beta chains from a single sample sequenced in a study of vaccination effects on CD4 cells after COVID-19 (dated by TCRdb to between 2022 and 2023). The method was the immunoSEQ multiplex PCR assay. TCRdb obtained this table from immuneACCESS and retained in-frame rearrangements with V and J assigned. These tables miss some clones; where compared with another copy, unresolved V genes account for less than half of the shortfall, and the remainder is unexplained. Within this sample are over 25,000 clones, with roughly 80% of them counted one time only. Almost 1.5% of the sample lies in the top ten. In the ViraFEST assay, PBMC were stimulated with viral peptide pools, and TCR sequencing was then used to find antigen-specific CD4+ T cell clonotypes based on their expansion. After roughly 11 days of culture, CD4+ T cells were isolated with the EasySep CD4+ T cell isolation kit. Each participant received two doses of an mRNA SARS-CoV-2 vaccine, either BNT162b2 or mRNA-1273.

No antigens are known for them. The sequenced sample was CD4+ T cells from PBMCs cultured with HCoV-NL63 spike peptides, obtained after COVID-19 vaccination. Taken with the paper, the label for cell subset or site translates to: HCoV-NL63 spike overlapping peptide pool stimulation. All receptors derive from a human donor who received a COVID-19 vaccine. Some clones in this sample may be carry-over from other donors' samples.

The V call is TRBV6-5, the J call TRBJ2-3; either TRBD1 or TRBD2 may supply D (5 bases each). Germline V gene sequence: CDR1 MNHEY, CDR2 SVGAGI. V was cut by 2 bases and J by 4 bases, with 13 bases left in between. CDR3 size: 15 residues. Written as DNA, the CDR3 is TGTGCCAGCAGTTACGATTTCGGGGCGGCAGATACGCAGTATTTT. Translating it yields CASSYDFGAADTQYF.

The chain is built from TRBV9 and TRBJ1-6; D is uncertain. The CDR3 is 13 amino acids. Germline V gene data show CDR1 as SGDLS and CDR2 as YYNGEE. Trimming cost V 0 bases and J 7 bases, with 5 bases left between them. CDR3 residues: CASSVERNSPLHF. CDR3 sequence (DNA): TGTGCCAGCAGCGTAGAAAGGAATTCACCCCTCCACTTT.

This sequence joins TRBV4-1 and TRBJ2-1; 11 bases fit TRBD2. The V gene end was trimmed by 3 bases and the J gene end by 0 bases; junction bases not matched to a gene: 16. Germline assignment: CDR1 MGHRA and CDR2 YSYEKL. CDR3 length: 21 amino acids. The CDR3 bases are TGCGCCAGCAGCCACAACAAAGGGGGTAGCGGGGGGGCCTTCTCCTACAATGAGCAGTTCTTC. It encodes CASSHNKGGSGGAFSYNEQFF.

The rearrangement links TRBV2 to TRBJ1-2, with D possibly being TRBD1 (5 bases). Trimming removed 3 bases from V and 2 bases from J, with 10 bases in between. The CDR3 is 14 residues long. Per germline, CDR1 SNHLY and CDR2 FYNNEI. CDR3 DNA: TGTGCCAGCAGTGATGGGCAGGGCAACTATGGCTACACCTTC. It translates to CASSDGQGNYGYTF. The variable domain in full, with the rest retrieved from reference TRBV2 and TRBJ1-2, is EPEVTQTPSHQVTQMGQEVILRCVPISNHLYFYWYRQILGQKVEFLVSFYNNEISEKSEIFDDQFSVERPDGSNFTLKIRSTKLEDSAMYFCASSDGQGNYGYTFGSGTRLTVV.

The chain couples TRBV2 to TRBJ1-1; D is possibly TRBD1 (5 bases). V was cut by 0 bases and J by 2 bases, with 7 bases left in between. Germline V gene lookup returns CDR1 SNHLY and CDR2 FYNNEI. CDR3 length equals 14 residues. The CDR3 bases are TGTGCCAGCAGTGAAGCAGGGGTTAACACTGAAGCTTTCTTT. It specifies CASSEAGVNTEAFF.

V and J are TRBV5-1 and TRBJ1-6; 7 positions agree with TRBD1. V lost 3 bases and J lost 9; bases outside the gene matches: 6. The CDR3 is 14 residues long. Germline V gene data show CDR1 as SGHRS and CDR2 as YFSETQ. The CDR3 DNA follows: TGCGCCAGCAGCTACACAGGGGATGCTTCACCCCTCCACTTT. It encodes CASSYTGDASPLHF.

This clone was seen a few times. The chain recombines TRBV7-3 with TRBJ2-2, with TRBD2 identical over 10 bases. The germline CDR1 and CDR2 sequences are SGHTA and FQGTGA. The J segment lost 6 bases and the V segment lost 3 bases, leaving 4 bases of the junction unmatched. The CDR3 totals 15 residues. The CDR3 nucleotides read TGTGCCAGCAGCTTGGCTAGCGGGGGTTCCGGGGAGCTGTTTTTT. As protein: CASSLASGGSGELFF.

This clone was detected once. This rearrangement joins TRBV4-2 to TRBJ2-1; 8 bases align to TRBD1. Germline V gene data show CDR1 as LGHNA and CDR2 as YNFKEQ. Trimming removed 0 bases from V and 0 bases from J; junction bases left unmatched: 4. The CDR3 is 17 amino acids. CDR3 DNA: TGTGCCAGCAGCCAAGATGGGACAGGTAACTCCTACAATGAGCAGTTCTTC. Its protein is CASSQDGTGNSYNEQFF.

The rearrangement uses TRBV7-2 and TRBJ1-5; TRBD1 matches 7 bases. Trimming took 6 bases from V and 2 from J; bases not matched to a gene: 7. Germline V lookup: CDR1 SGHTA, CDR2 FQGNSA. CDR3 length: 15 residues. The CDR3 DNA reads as TGTGCCAGCAGTCAACAGGGGTTTGGCAATCAGCCCCAGCATTTT. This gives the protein CASSQQGFGNQPQHF. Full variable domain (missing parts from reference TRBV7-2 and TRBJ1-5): GAGVSQSPSNKVTEKGKDVELRCDPISGHTALYWYRQSLGQGLEFLIYFQGNSAPDKSGLPSDRFSAERTGGSVSTLTIQRTQQEDSAVYLCASSQQGFGNQPQHFGDGTRLSIL.

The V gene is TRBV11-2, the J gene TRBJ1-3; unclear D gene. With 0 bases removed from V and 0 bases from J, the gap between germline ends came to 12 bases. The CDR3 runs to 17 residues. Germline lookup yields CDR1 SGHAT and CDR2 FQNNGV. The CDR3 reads CASSLEDPGYSGNTIYF. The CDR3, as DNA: TGTGCCAGCAGCTTAGAGGATCCGGGCTACTCTGGAAACACCATATATTTT.

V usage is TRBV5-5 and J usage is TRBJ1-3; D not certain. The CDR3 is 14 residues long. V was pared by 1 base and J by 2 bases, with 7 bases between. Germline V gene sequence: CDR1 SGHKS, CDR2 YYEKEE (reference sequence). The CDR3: CASSLREAGNTIYF. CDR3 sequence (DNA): TGTGCCAGCAGCTTGAGGGAGGCTGGAAACACCATATATTTT.